The 27 T cell receptor beta chains in this list originate from one sample, sequenced in a study of T-cell memory formation after mild COVID-19. TCRdb re-called the 5' RACE reads through MiXCR, storing one row per CDR3 protein. Found here are 60,000 to 65,000 distinct CDR3 sequences, 9.3% of them singletons; the top ten hold approximately 1.1%. The sequenced material came from PBMCs or a T cell subset sorted from them (not recorded which). Receptors were obtained from a man aged 18 to 29 who had mild COVID-19 (a few samples of this study predate the infection). Cell type and time point are not known.

The genes are TRBV7-2 and TRBJ1-2; 7 bases map to TRBD1. Germline loops: CDR1 SGHTA, CDR2 FQGNSA. The CDR3 sequence is 13 residues long. J lost 8 bases, V lost 5 bases, and 8 bases had no gene match. As DNA, the CDR3 is TGTGCCAGCAGCCCAAGACAGGGTGGGGGCTACACCTTC. This encodes CASSPRQGGGYTF.

CDR3 sequence: CSVGGGGIDRQSTDTQYF. CDR3 DNA: TGCAGCGTTGGGGGCGGGGGTATAGACAGGCAGAGCACAGATACGCAGTATTTT. This chain uses TRBV29-1 with TRBJ2-3, with a tentative D call TRBD2 (7 bases). V lost 4 bases, J lost 0 bases, and 23 bases lay in between. This CDR3 is built from 18 residues. Germline assignment: CDR1 SQVTM and CDR2 ANQGSEA.

This clonotype was counted between two and nine times. The chain is built from TRBV5-1 and TRBJ2-1; D might be TRBD2 (6 bases). The V gene lost 0 bases and the J gene lost 0 bases, with 7 bases spanning the gap. The V gene's germline CDR1 is SGHRS and CDR2 YFSETQ. CDR3 length: 15 amino acids. The CDR3 DNA is TGCGCCAGCAGCTTGGGGGGGGTCTCCTACAATGAGCAGTTCTTC. This codes for CASSLGGVSYNEQFF.

The rearrangement uses TRBV5-5 and TRBJ1-2; D may be TRBD1 (5 bases). Between the trimmed V and J ends, which lost 0 bases and 0 bases, there was a span of 9 bases. Germline assignment: CDR1 SGHKS and CDR2 YYEKEE (reference sequence). CDR3 length: 15 amino acids. CDR3 in amino acids: CASSLEGSTNYGYTF. The CDR3 DNA reads TGTGCCAGCAGCTTGGAGGGGTCTACTAACTATGGCTACACCTTC.

This clonotype was observed a few times. The V call is TRBV7-2, the J call TRBJ2-5, with TRBD2 identical over 11 bases. Germline lookup yields CDR1 SGHTA and CDR2 FQGNSA. V dropped 1 base and J dropped 4; count of bases not matched to a gene: 2. This CDR3 is built from 15 residues. CDR3 coding DNA: TGTGCCAGCAGCTTAGTAGCGGGGGGGGCAGAGACCCAGTACTTC. Amino acids: CASSLVAGGAETQYF.

This rearrangement joins TRBV6-2 or TRBV6-3 to TRBJ2-2; 8 nucleotides align to TRBD2. Trimming cost V 6 bases and J 6 bases; bases outside gene matches: 15. Germline lookup yields CDR1 MNHEY and CDR2 SVGEGT. The CDR3 totals 17 residues. The CDR3 nucleotides are TGTGCCAGCAGCTCCCCCGGACGGGGGGGGGGCTCCGGGGAGCTGTTTTTT. This encodes CASSSPGRGGGSGELFF.

V usage is TRBV5-1 and J usage is TRBJ1-1; maybe TRBD1 (5 bases). V was shortened by 4 bases and J by 0 bases, with 16 bases between the two germline ends. This CDR3 has 16 residues. Per the germline V gene, CDR1 is SGHRS and CDR2 is YFSETQ. The CDR3 loop reads CASSPSSGTVNTEAFF. CDR3 nucleotide sequence: TGCGCCAGCAGCCCCTCAAGCGGGACGGTGAACACTGAAGCTTTCTTT.

The genes are TRBV10-3 and TRBJ1-4; D is possibly TRBD1 (5 bases). The CDR3 runs 14 residues. Deletions cut 2 bases from V and 7 bases from J, with 11 bases between. Germline loops: CDR1 ENHRY, CDR2 SYGVKD. CDR3 coding DNA: TGTGCCATCAGTGAGGTCCAGGGCGGTGAAAAACTGTTTTTT. Its protein is CAISEVQGGEKLFF.

This rearrangement joins TRBV12-3 or TRBV12-4 to TRBJ1-2; possibly TRBD1 for D (5 bases). Trimming cost V 3 bases and J 7 bases, with 9 bases left between them. The CDR3 length is 12 residues. CDR3 protein: CASSFWGGGYTF. CDR3 DNA sequence: TGTGCCAGCAGTTTCTGGGGGGGTGGCTACACCTTC.

The rearrangement uses TRBV5-1 and TRBJ2-5; TRBD1 matches 7 bases. This CDR3 contains 17 residues. The V gene's germline CDR1 is SGHRS and CDR2 YFSETQ. The junction had 14 bases not matched to a gene; V was cut back by 4 bases and J by 2 bases. CDR3 in DNA: TGCGCCAGCAGCATGGGAATCCGGGACAGCCTACAAGAGACCCAGTACTTC. Its protein is CASSMGIRDSLQETQYF. The whole variable domain, remainder taken from reference TRBV5-1 and TRBJ2-5, is KAGVTQTPRYLIKTRGQQVTLSCSPISGHRSVSWYQQTPGQGLQFLFEYFSETQRNKGNFPGRFSGRQFSNSRSEMNVSTLELGDSALYLCASSMGIRDSLQETQYFGPGTRLLVL.

The chain links TRBV21-1 to TRBJ1-2; the D segment call TRBD1 is taken from the table without a DNA check. TRBV21-1 is a documented pseudogene. The CDR3 has 17 amino acids. The CDR3 here is CASSDREGRAWLQGYTF. The CDR3 coding sequence is TGTGCCAGCAGCGACAGGGAGGGGCGGGCTTGGCTTCAGGGCTACACCTTC.

The chain joins TRBV2 to TRBJ2-3, with 10 bases fitting TRBD1. V lost 6 bases, J lost 6 bases, and 9 bases stayed unmatched. The germline CDR1 and CDR2 sequences are SNHLY and FYNNEI. The CDR3 is 15 residues long. The CDR3 nucleotides are TGTGCCAGCAGGGGGGACAGGGGATCCGGGGATACGCAGTATTTT. It translates to CASRGDRGSGDTQYF.

This clonotype was detected ten times or more. This chain connects TRBV7-2 to TRBJ2-7; 7 bases are a match to TRBD1. The CDR3 length is 15 residues. CDR1 and CDR2 (germline): SGHTA, FQGNSA. V lost 2 bases and J lost 4; bases outside the gene matches: 8. The CDR3 here is CASSLSGTVLYEQYF. CDR3 DNA sequence: TGTGCCAGCAGCTTATCCGGGACAGTACTTTACGAGCAGTACTTC.

The chain is built from TRBV20-1 and TRBJ1-1; 7 bases fit TRBD1. V was clipped by 4 bases and J by 2 bases; unmatched bases: 4. Germline assignment: CDR1 DFQATT and CDR2 SNEGSKA (reference sequence). There are 13 residues in the CDR3. The CDR3 DNA follows: TGCAGTGCTACAGGGACAGACAACACTGAAGCTTTCTTT. Translated, it gives CSATGTDNTEAFF.

CDR3 sequence: CASSPGANVLTF. CDR3 bases: TGCGCCAGCAGCCCTGGGGCCAACGTCCTGACTTTC. This chain joins TRBV5-1 and TRBJ2-6; no definite D call. Trimming took off 4 bases at V and 2 bases at J, with 1 base between the two ends. The germline V gene has CDR1 SGHRS and CDR2 YFSETQ. The CDR3 has 12 residues.

This clonotype was seen at least ten times. This chain uses TRBV5-4 with TRBJ2-2, with 10 bases fitting TRBD2. The CDR3 consists of 16 residues. CDR1 SGHNT and CDR2 YYREEE come from the germline V gene (reference sequence). The junction had 3 bases not matched to a gene; V was cut back by 0 bases and J by 4 bases. The DNA for the CDR3 is TGTGCCAGCAGCTTGGGGACTAGCGGTTCCACCGGGGAGCTGTTTTTT. It translates to CASSLGTSGSTGELFF. The full variable domain, its missing parts supplied by reference TRBV5-4 and TRBJ2-2, is ETGVTQSPTHLIKTRGQQVTLRCSSQSGHNTVSWYQQALGQGPQFIFQYYREEENGRGNFPPRFSGLQFPNYSSELNVNALELDDSALYLCASSLGTSGSTGELFFGEGSRLTVL.

V usage is TRBV7-2 and J usage is TRBJ1-5; D is perhaps TRBD1 (5 bases). The germline V gene has CDR1 SGHTA and CDR2 FQGNSA. This CDR3 region has 16 residues. V was pared by 5 bases and J by 2 bases, with 16 bases between. DNA for the CDR3: TGTGCCAGCAGCCCGGGGGGGGGTAGCGGCAATCAGCCCCAGCATTTT. Encoded protein: CASSPGGGSGNQPQHF.

J is TRBJ1-2 and V is TRBV29-1, with D uncertain. V was clipped by 0 bases and J by 5 bases, with 10 bases between them. CDR3 length: 13 residues. The germline CDR1 and CDR2 sequences are SQVTM and ANQGSEA. For the CDR3, the DNA is TGCAGCGTTGAAGAAGAAAATGTATATGGCTACACCTTC. Its protein is CSVEEENVYGYTF.

The chain combines TRBV10-3 with TRBJ2-3; 12 nucleotides match TRBD1. The V segment lost 6 bases and the J segment 1 base; nucleotides outside the gene matches: 8. The CDR3 has 17 residues. The V gene's germline CDR1 is ENHRY and CDR2 SYGVKD. CDR3 region: CAIRTGQGAHGTDTQYF. The DNA of the CDR3 is TGTGCCATCAGAACGGGACAGGGGGCGCATGGCACAGATACGCAGTATTTT.

A few counts support this clonotype. J is TRBJ2-7 and V is TRBV2; TRBD2 is a possible D gene (5 bases). This CDR3 has 15 residues. V lost 2 bases to trimming and J lost 6 bases, with 17 bases between them. The germline gives CDR1 SNHLY, CDR2 FYNNEI. CDR3 protein: CASSERGGSRREQYF. CDR3 DNA: TGTGCCAGCAGTGAACGGGGTGGTAGTCGACGCGAGCAGTACTTC.

This rearrangement joins TRBV4-1 to TRBJ2-2; 7 nucleotides align to TRBD1. V shed 1 base, J shed 6 bases, and the junction held 8 bases outside the gene matches. Looked up from germline, CDR1 is MGHRA and CDR2 is YSYEKL. This CDR3 region has 16 residues. CDR3 bases: TGCGCCAGCAGCCAAGGTTACAGGGGCCGCGCCGGGGAGCTGTTTTTT. It translates to CASSQGYRGRAGELFF.

This clonotype was seen ten or more times. The chain carries TRBV4-1 and TRBJ2-1; D unclear. V was trimmed by 3 bases and J by 2 bases, leaving 11 bases between them. CDR1 and CDR2 from the germline V gene are MGHRA and YSYEKL. The CDR3 has 15 amino acids. This CDR3 is CASSHWSDTYNEQFF. The CDR3 DNA reads as TGCGCCAGCAGCCACTGGTCAGACACCTACAATGAGCAGTTCTTC.

The rearrangement links TRBV20-1 to TRBJ2-6, with a tentative D call TRBD2 (6 bases). V was cut by 2 bases and J by 0 bases, with 11 bases left in between. The CDR3 is 16 amino acids. Germline assignment: CDR1 DFQATT and CDR2 SNEGSKA (reference sequence). The CDR3 loop reads CSARLGGHSGANVLTF. CDR3 bases: TGCAGTGCTAGATTGGGGGGTCACTCTGGGGCCAACGTCCTGACTTTC.

This clonotype occurred a few times. This chain connects TRBV20-1 to TRBJ2-3, with D possibly matching TRBD2 (6 bases). The V and J ends lost 0 bases and 0 bases respectively, with 10 bases between them. The CDR3 has 15 amino acids. Germline V gene data show CDR1 as DFQATT and CDR2 as SNEGSKA (reference sequence). The CDR3 DNA reads TGCAGTGCTAGAGATCTCGGGACTAGCACAGATACGCAGTATTTT. Its translation is CSARDLGTSTDTQYF.

This clonotype was counted at least ten times. The rearrangement links TRBV7-2 to TRBJ2-7, with D possibly matching TRBD2 (6 bases). In germline, CDR1 is SGHTA, CDR2 FQGNSA. V lost 5 bases to trimming and J lost 5 bases, with 16 bases between them. This CDR3 region has 14 residues. CDR3 sequence (DNA): TGTGCCAGCAGCCCCCCAGGGACTCTGCACGAGCAGTACTTC. Encoded protein: CASSPPGTLHEQYF.

This clonotype was counted a few times. The CDR3 nucleotides read TGTGCCAGTAGTATGATATCGGGGACTAGCGGGAATGAGCAGTTCTTC. Translation gives CASSMISGTSGNEQFF. This chain uses TRBV19 with TRBJ2-1; 12 nucleotides agree with TRBD2. The trim removed 3 bases at V and 7 bases at J, leaving 7 bases unmatched. This CDR3 comprises 16 residues. Germline V gives CDR1 LNHDA, CDR2 SQIVND (reference sequence).

The V call is TRBV6-2 or TRBV6-3, the J call TRBJ2-3, with 10 bases that match TRBD1. This CDR3 comprises 13 residues. V gave up 6 bases and J gave up 4 bases; unmatched junction bases: 1. CDR1 and CDR2 (germline): MNHEY, SVGEGT. CDR3 nucleotide sequence: TGTGCCAGCAGGACAGGGGGCGCAGATACGCAGTATTTT. Translation: CASRTGGADTQYF.